One T cell receptor (beta chain) is described in this entry. Assay used: immunoSEQ multiplex PCR; TCRdb lists only in-frame clones, some missing. The sample yields 350,000 to 500,000 clones, 88% seen once. The treatment: around 19 received Ad26.COV2.S at low or high dose, single or two shots; a few received placebo; per-sample allocation not given. The samples were gathered on day 63 after the first injection of vaccine or placebo. Spike of the Wuhan-strain SARS-CoV-2 was expressed by an Ad26 vector, which formed the vaccine. These data come from a study of Ad26.COV2.S vaccination and SARS-CoV-2 variants. The CDR3 consists of 15 residues. CDR1 and CDR2 from the germline V gene are MNHEY and SMNVEV (reference sequence). V lost 3 bases, J lost 6 bases, and 6 bases stayed unmatched.

The chain has TRBV27 and TRBJ2-1; 9 bases line up with TRBD2. The material sequenced was peripheral blood, taken in a trial of Ad26.COV2.S vaccine versus placebo. The clonotype originates from a person between 18 and 60 years old who received the Ad26.COV2.S COVID-19 vaccine or a placebo. The DNA for the CDR3 is TGTGCCAGCAGTTTTGGCGGGGGGGCCGGCAATGAGCAGTTCTTC. Encoded protein: CASSFGGGAGNEQFF.